One sample yielded the 29 T cell receptor beta chains listed below, sequenced in a study of blood T cell repertoires in COVID-19. Method: immunoSEQ multiplex PCR; TCRdb's copy keeps in-frame clones and lacks some. This table holds 300,000 to 400,000 clones, 70% to 90% found once. Sequenced: peripheral blood. The origin of the receptors is a woman aged 25 to 39 with COVID-19, enrolled during active disease.

The chain recombines TRBV4-2 with TRBJ1-4; D perhaps matches TRBD1 (5 bases). V lost 4 bases and J lost 5, with 14 bases in between. Per the germline V gene, CDR1 is LGHNA and CDR2 is YNFKEQ. The CDR3 consists of 15 residues. Here the CDR3 DNA reads TGTGCCAGCAGCCGTTCCGGGACTCCAAATGAAAAACTGTTTTTT. Protein: CASSRSGTPNEKLFF.

This chain connects TRBV2 to TRBJ1-1; D possibly corresponds to TRBD1 (5 bases). Germline V CDR1 and CDR2: SNHLY, FYNNEI. This CDR3 has 17 amino acids. Trimming cost V 4 bases and J 1 base, with 19 bases left between them. The CDR3 spells CASSVEPEGLWNTEAFF. The DNA of the CDR3 is TGTGCCAGCAGTGTGGAGCCTGAGGGACTTTGGAACACTGAAGCTTTCTTT.

The CDR3 reads CATARQGDTGELFF. CDR3 DNA sequence: TGTGCCACCGCCAGACAGGGGGACACCGGGGAGCTGTTTTTT. This sequence joins TRBV24-1 and TRBJ2-2; 9 bases are a match to TRBD1. J gave up 3 bases and V 9 bases, and 4 bases lay outside the gene matches. This CDR3 has 14 amino acids. Germline assignment: CDR1 KGHDR and CDR2 SFDVKD.

This clone was seen only once. The chain couples TRBV6-2 or TRBV6-3 to TRBJ2-3, with a weak D call TRBD2 (6 bases). With 1 base removed from V and 5 bases from J, the gap between germline ends came to 13 bases. In germline, CDR1 is MNHEY, CDR2 SVGEGT. This CDR3 contains 15 residues. The CDR3 coding sequence is TGTGCCAGCAGTTACTTTAGCGGCCTCGGAGATACGCAGTATTTT. Translation: CASSYFSGLGDTQYF.

The chain is built from TRBV7-2 and TRBJ1-6; D perhaps matches TRBD1 (5 bases). The CDR3 runs to 17 residues. CDR1 is SGHTA, CDR2 FQGNSA, per germline. Trimming shortened V by 3 bases and J by 2 bases, and 14 bases separated the two germline ends. The CDR3 spells CASSLSRQNPYNSPLHF. The CDR3 nucleotides are TGTGCCAGCAGCTTGTCCCGACAGAATCCCTATAATTCACCCCTCCACTTT.

V is TRBV6-1 and J is TRBJ1-6, with 10 bases fitting TRBD1. CDR1 is MNHNS and CDR2 is SASEGT in the germline V gene. This CDR3 has 16 amino acids. With 4 bases clipped from V and 4 bases from J, the junction kept 4 bases outside the gene matches. CDR3 in amino acids: CASSARTGGYNSPLHF. The CDR3 DNA reads as TGTGCCAGCAGTGCTCGGACAGGGGGTTATAATTCACCCCTCCACTTT.

This chain connects TRBV6-5 to TRBJ2-1, with a weak D call TRBD2 (6 bases). This CDR3 has 13 amino acids. V dropped 1 base and J dropped 7 bases, with 8 bases sitting between them. CDR1 MNHEY and CDR2 SVGAGI come from the germline V gene. The CDR3 spells CASSYLRGNEQFF. The CDR3 DNA is TGTGCCAGCAGTTACTTACGGGGGAATGAGCAGTTCTTC.

This clone was picked up a small number of times. The CDR3 region is CASSKSSGHRNEKLFF. CDR3 nucleotides: TGTGCCAGCAGCAAAAGCTCGGGACACAGAAATGAAAAACTGTTTTTT. The chain joins TRBV21-1 to TRBJ1-4; whether TRBD1, the table's D call, matches the DNA was not checked. TRBV21-1 is a pseudogene segment. This CDR3 is 16 amino acids long.

The chain links TRBV2 to TRBJ2-5; 7 nucleotides align to TRBD2. J lost 3 bases, V lost 6 bases, and 4 bases had no gene match. CDR1 and CDR2 from the germline V gene are SNHLY and FYNNEI. This CDR3 is 13 amino acids long. The CDR3 DNA reads as TGTGCCAGCAGGGGGGGGTCTAAAGAGACCCAGTACTTC. Translation gives CASRGGSKETQYF. Variable domain in full (rest from reference TRBV2 and TRBJ2-5): EPEVTQTPSHQVTQMGQEVILRCVPISNHLYFYWYRQILGQKVEFLVSFYNNEISEKSEIFDDQFSVERPDGSNFTLKIRSTKLEDSAMYFCASRGGSKETQYFGPGTRLLVL.

A single count supports this clone. The chain carries TRBV6-6 and TRBJ1-2; maybe TRBD1 (6 bases). Deletions cut 3 bases from V and 5 bases from J, with 13 bases between. This CDR3 is 14 amino acids long. Germline loops: CDR1 MNHNY, CDR2 SVGAGI (reference sequence). CDR3 region: CASSYRTDGYGYTF. As DNA, the CDR3 is TGTGCCAGCAGTTATCGGACAGATGGTTATGGCTACACCTTC.

The V call is TRBV27, the J call TRBJ2-7, with 7 bases that match TRBD2. The germline V gene has CDR1 MNHEY and CDR2 SMNVEV (reference sequence). The CDR3 is 14 amino acids. V lost 3 bases, J lost 2 bases, and 4 bases stayed unmatched. The CDR3 coding sequence is TGTGCCAGCAGTTTGGTAGCGGGCCCCTACGAGCAGTACTTC. The encoded protein is CASSLVAGPYEQYF.

The chain recombines TRBV29-1 with TRBJ2-1; 9 nucleotides align to TRBD2. CDR1 is SQVTM, CDR2 ANQGSEA, per germline. The CDR3 sequence is 14 residues long. CDR3 nucleotide sequence: TGCAGTTTTTTGCGGGGGGGGATTTCCAATGAGCAGTTCTTC. It specifies CSFLRGGISNEQFF.

The chain uses TRBV5-1 and TRBJ2-3; 12 bases agree with TRBD2. V dropped 0 bases and J dropped 0; count of bases not matched to a gene: 2. The CDR3 contains 17 residues. Germline loops: CDR1 SGHRS, CDR2 YFSETQ. The CDR3 DNA sequence: TGCGCCAGCAGCTTGGTGCTAGCGGGGGGGAGCACAGATACGCAGTATTTT. This codes for CASSLVLAGGSTDTQYF.

The chain recombines TRBV30 with TRBJ1-5; TRBD1 agrees at 7 bases. This CDR3 has 15 amino acids. After removal of 1 base from V and 2 bases from J, the junction contained 5 bases not matched to a gene. Per the germline V gene, CDR1 is GTSNPN and CDR2 is SVGIG (reference sequence). The CDR3 DNA is TGTGCCTGGAGTGAGACAGGGCATGGCAATCAGCCCCAGCATTTT. Amino acid sequence: CAWSETGHGNQPQHF.

The V gene is TRBV21-1, the J gene TRBJ2-3; no DNA check was done on the table's D call, TRBD1. TRBV21-1 represents a pseudogene. There are 15 residues in the CDR3. DNA for the CDR3: TGTGCCAGCAGGAGGGGGCGGGGCCCCACAGATACGCAGTATTTT. It encodes CASRRGRGPTDTQYF.

The chain couples TRBV10-2 to TRBJ2-4; 7 bases match TRBD1. V was clipped by 0 bases and J by 6 bases; unmatched bases: 2. The germline V gene encodes CDR1 WSHSY and CDR2 SAAADI. The CDR3 covers 14 residues. The CDR3 sequence is CASSESGGGNIQYF. CDR3 in DNA: TGCGCCAGCAGTGAGTCAGGGGGCGGAAACATTCAGTACTTC.

The chain couples TRBV4-3 to TRBJ2-5, with 13 bases matching TRBD2. V was pared by 1 base and J by 1 base, with 12 bases of the junction left unmatched. The CDR3 consists of 20 residues. From germline, CDR1 is LGHNA and CDR2 YSLEER. CDR3 sequence (DNA): TGCGCCAGCAGCCAAGTGGTCCCGGGACTAGCGGGGCGGGGCCAAGAGACCCAGTACTTC. This sequence encodes CASSQVVPGLAGRGQETQYF.

The CDR3 bases are TGTGCCAGCAGTGAAGGGGGGACAGCTTACAATGAGCAGTTCTTC. Its protein is CASSEGGTAYNEQFF. V and J are TRBV6-1 and TRBJ2-1, with TRBD1 identical over 7 bases. The V and J ends lost 1 base and 4 bases, in that order; junction bases with no gene match: 4. The CDR3 runs 15 residues. Germline-derived CDR1 and CDR2 are MNHNS and SASEGT.

V is TRBV7-9 and J is TRBJ1-5; D perhaps matches TRBD1 (5 bases). V was cut by 1 base and J by 7 bases, with 20 bases left in between. The CDR3 covers 17 residues. Germline assignment: CDR1 SEHNR and CDR2 FQNEAQ (reference sequence). In DNA form, the CDR3 reads TGTGCCAGCAGCTTAGGGCCCCGATGGGGGAGGAACCAGCCCCAGCATTTT. Its protein is CASSLGPRWGRNQPQHF.

This chain joins TRBV4-3 and TRBJ2-3; no clear D gene. Trimming cost V 0 bases and J 1 base, with 5 bases left between them. The CDR3 spans 14 residues. Germline loops: CDR1 LGHNA, CDR2 YSLEER. The CDR3 DNA reads as TGCGCCAGCAGCCAAGATCTAGGCACAGATACGCAGTATTTT. This encodes CASSQDLGTDTQYF.

The V and J genes are TRBV5-4 and TRBJ2-1; 9 nucleotides match TRBD2. V shed 4 bases and J 7 bases; nucleotides not matched to a gene: 12. This CDR3 comprises 16 residues. Germline V lookup: CDR1 SGHNT, CDR2 YYREEE (reference sequence). The CDR3 reads CASSLPRAGGVNEQFF. The DNA of the CDR3 is TGTGCCAGCAGCCTTCCTAGGGCGGGGGGGGTAAATGAGCAGTTCTTC.

The rearrangement uses TRBV5-6 and TRBJ2-5; 7 nucleotides agree with TRBD1. Trimming took 3 bases from V and 3 from J; bases not matched to a gene: 5. The CDR3 is 14 residues long. Germline loops: CDR1 SGHDT, CDR2 YYEEEE. The CDR3 nucleotides read TGTGCCAGCAGCTGGACCGGGACAGAAGAGACCCAGTACTTC. Its protein product is CASSWTGTEETQYF.

DNA of the CDR3: TGTGCCAGCAGTGTGGACAGGGGGGGCAATGAGCAGTTCTTC. Translating gives CASSVDRGGNEQFF. The genes are TRBV2 and TRBJ2-1; 10 bases agree with TRBD1. J was trimmed by 6 bases and V by 4 bases; bases with no gene match: 3. This CDR3 is 14 amino acids long. Germline V gives CDR1 SNHLY, CDR2 FYNNEI. The full variable domain, with the rest looked up from reference TRBV2 and TRBJ2-1, is EPEVTQTPSHQVTQMGQEVILRCVPISNHLYFYWYRQILGQKVEFLVSFYNNEISEKSEIFDDQFSVERPDGSNFTLKIRSTKLEDSAMYFCASSVDRGGNEQFFGPGTRLTVL.

V usage is TRBV19 and J usage is TRBJ2-6; the D is unclear. Germline V lookup: CDR1 LNHDA, CDR2 SQIVND (reference sequence). The CDR3 runs to 15 residues. The V and J ends lost 3 bases and 2 bases respectively, with 8 bases between them. CDR3 bases: TGTGCCAGTAGTATTGGCGCGGCTGGGGCCAACGTCCTGACTTTC. Its protein product is CASSIGAAGANVLTF.

The chain uses TRBV28 and TRBJ1-1; tentatively, D is TRBD1 (6 bases). In germline, CDR1 is MDHEN, CDR2 SYDVKM. The CDR3 runs to 15 residues. Deletions cut 2 bases from V and 0 bases from J, with 10 bases between. The CDR3 sequence is CASSLQTGMNTEAFF. The CDR3 region has the DNA TGTGCCAGCAGTTTACAAACAGGGATGAACACTGAAGCTTTCTTT.

The V and J genes are TRBV25-1 and TRBJ2-2; 8 nucleotides match TRBD1. The CDR3 consists of 16 residues. Per germline, CDR1 MGHDK and CDR2 SYGVNS. Trimming cost V 4 bases and J 4 bases; bases outside gene matches: 8. The CDR3 nucleotides are TGTGCCAGCAGTGTCTACCAGGGGGCGGGCACCGGGGAGCTGTTTTTT. Translating gives CASSVYQGAGTGELFF.

The gene calls are TRBV4-1 and TRBJ1-1; possible D gene TRBD1, 6 bases. Germline V lookup: CDR1 MGHRA, CDR2 YSYEKL. This CDR3 contains 14 residues. Trimming shortened V by 4 bases and J by 7 bases, and 16 bases separated the two germline ends. The CDR3 is CASSPPQTGREAFF. The DNA of the CDR3 is TGCGCCAGCAGCCCACCCCAGACAGGACGTGAAGCTTTCTTT.

The chain employs TRBV11-3 and TRBJ2-7; 8 positions match TRBD2. CDR3 length: 15 amino acids. CDR1 and CDR2 from the germline V gene are SGHNT and YENEEA. Germline trimming cut 5 bases from V and 5 bases from J; bases unmatched to any gene: 11. CDR3 in DNA: TGTGCCAGCAGCCCGGGCGGCGGGAGGAACAACGAGCAGTACGTC. This encodes CASSPGGGRNNEQYV.

The rearrangement uses TRBV5-1 and TRBJ2-3; 9 nucleotides agree with TRBD1. Germline CDR1 SGHRS, CDR2 YFSETQ. The CDR3 length is 14 residues. After removal of 4 bases from V and 4 bases from J, the junction contained 4 bases not matched to a gene. This CDR3 is CASSPGTGSDTQYF. CDR3 DNA sequence: TGCGCCAGCAGCCCAGGGACAGGGTCAGATACGCAGTATTTT.